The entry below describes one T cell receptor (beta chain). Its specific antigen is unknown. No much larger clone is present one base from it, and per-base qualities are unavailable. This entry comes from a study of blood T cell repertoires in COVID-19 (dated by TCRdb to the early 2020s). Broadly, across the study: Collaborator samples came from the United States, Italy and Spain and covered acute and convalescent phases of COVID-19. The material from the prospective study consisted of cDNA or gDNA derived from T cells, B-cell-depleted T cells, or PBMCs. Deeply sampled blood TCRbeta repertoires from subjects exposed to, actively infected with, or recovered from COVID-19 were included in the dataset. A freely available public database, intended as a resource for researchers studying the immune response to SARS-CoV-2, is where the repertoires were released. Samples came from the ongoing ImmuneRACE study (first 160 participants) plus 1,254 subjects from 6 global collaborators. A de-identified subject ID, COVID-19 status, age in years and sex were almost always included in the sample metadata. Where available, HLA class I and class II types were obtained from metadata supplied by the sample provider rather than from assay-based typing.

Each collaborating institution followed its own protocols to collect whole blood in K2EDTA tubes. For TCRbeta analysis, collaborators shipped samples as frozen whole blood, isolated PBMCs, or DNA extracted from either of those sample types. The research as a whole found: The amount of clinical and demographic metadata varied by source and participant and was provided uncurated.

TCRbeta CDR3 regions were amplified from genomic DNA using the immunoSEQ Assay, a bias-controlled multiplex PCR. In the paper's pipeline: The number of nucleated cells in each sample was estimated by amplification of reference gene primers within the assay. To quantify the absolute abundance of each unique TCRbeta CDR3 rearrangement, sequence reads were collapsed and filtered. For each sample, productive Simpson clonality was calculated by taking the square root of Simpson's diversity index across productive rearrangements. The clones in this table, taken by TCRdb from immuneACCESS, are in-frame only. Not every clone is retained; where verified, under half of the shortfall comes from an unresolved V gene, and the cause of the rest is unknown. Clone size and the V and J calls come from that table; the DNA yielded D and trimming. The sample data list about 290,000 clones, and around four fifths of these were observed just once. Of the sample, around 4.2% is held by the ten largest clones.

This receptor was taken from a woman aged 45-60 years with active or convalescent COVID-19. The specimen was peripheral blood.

The base sequence is TGTGCCAGCAGCTTAGTCCGGGGGAGTGAAGCTTTCTTT. Translated, it gives CASSLVRGSEAFF. This chain is built from TRBV7-9 and TRBJ1-1; TRBD1 could be the D gene, as 5 bases match. Its CDR3 holds 13 amino acids, cysteine through phenylalanine. Of all the DNA, just the CDR3 is kept, 39 bases in frame from base 1. The junction carries 10 bases between V and J, which are trimmed by 1 base and 7 bases respectively. CDR1 and CDR2 are drawn from the germline V gene (reference sequence): SEHNR, FQNEAQ.